A selection of T cell receptor beta chains follows, all from one sample in a study of cytomegalovirus exposure and HLA in healthy donors. Method: immunoSEQ multiplex PCR; TCRdb's copy keeps in-frame clones and lacks some. This sample has 90,000 to 150,000 clones, with 55% to 65% found just once. The source material was PBMCs. The receptors originated from a man in his forties or fifties in good health and CMV-seropositive. Both conserved end residues are part of each CDR3. D genes are given only for firm matches. Clone size is not always given. Where it is, it says once, few, many or a class for expanded clones.

d_call j_call v_call clone_size cdr3_aa cdr3_nt
- TRBJ2-7 TRBV5-8 few CASSLQSNYEQYF TGTGCCAGCAGCTTGCAGTCAAACTACGAGCAGTACTTC
- TRBJ2-1 TRBV14 - CASSHGRDWGNEQFF TGTGCCAGCAGCCATGGGCGGGACTGGGGGAATGAGCAGTTCTTC
TRBD1 TRBJ2-5 TRBV14 - CASTRQGQETQYF TGTGCCAGCACCCGACAGGGACAAGAGACCCAGTACTTC
- TRBJ1-1 TRBV29-1 few CSVHFIRQGNTEAFF TGCAGCGTTCACTTTATCCGGCAGGGGAACACTGAAGCTTTCTTT
- TRBJ1-1 TRBV10-3 - CAIKAGAGGNTEAFF TGTGCCATCAAGGCAGGGGCTGGGGGGAACACTGAAGCTTTCTTT
- TRBJ2-7 TRBV2 - CASSSQGSYEQYF TGTGCCAGCAGTTCTCAGGGCTCCTACGAGCAGTACTTC
- TRBJ1-5 TRBV28 few CASRESEQPQHF TGTGCCAGCAGGGAGTCCGAACAGCCCCAGCATTTT
- TRBJ1-2 TRBV7-2 - CASSLGPSGNGYTF TGTGCCAGCAGCCTCGGACCGTCCGGGAATGGCTACACCTTC
TRBD1 TRBJ2-2 TRBV10-3 few CAIRRSQEQGAIGELFF TGTGCCATCAGGAGAAGCCAAGAACAGGGGGCCATCGGGGAGCTGTTTTTT
TRBD2 TRBJ2-3 TRBV19 - CASSLSGGPLGTDTQYF TGTGCCAGTAGTTTGAGCGGGGGGCCATTAGGCACAGATACGCAGTATTTT
TRBD1 TRBJ2-7 TRBV30 - CTWPGVRQGSYEQYF TGTACCTGGCCTGGGGTACGACAGGGGTCCTACGAGCAGTACTTC
- TRBJ1-5 TRBV7-8 - CASSLEGHLSNQPQHF TGTGCCAGCAGCTTAGAGGGACACCTTAGCAATCAGCCCCAGCATTTT
- TRBJ2-6 TRBV18 - CASSPRVHPNSGANVLTF TGTGCCAGCTCACCACGCGTCCATCCCAACTCTGGGGCCAACGTCCTGACTTTC
- TRBJ1-2 TRBV7-8 - CASSTDATDYGYTF TGTGCCAGCAGCACAGACGCGACAGACTATGGCTACACCTTC
TRBD2 TRBJ2-7 TRBV7-8 few CASSRRLAGETYF TGTGCCAGCAGCCGCCGACTAGCGGGAGAGACGTACTTC
TRBD2 TRBJ2-3 TRBV28 - CASRPSGRGADTQYF TGTGCCAGCCGACCTAGCGGGAGGGGAGCAGATACGCAGTATTTT
TRBD1 TRBJ2-7 TRBV5-6 - CASIEQGASEQYF TGTGCCAGCATTGAACAGGGGGCATCCGAGCAGTACTTC
- TRBJ2-5 TRBV23-1 few CASSQSGDKTQYF TGCGCCAGCAGTCAATCAGGGGATAAGACCCAGTACTTC
- TRBJ1-2 TRBV21-1 - CASSKGQGWKYGYTF TGTGCCAGCAGCAAAGGCCAGGGGTGGAAGTATGGCTACACCTTC
TRBD2 TRBJ2-1 TRBV4-3 few CASSQDPASGRMGQFF TGCGCCAGCAGCCAAGATCCGGCTAGCGGGAGGATGGGGCAGTTCTTC
- TRBJ2-7 TRBV5-1 few CASSLRVGGSEQYF TGCGCCAGCAGCTTAAGGGTCGGAGGGTCCGAGCAGTACTTC
- TRBJ2-4 TRBV4-1 - CASSQAPVNKNIQYF TGCGCCAGCAGCCAAGCTCCAGTAAACAAAAACATTCAGTACTTC
TRBD1 TRBJ2-7 TRBV27 - CASSPGQGGYEQYF TGTGCCAGCAGTCCCGGACAGGGAGGTTACGAGCAGTACTTC
TRBD2 TRBJ2-3 TRBV2 - CASSGAGASTDTQYF TGTGCCAGCAGTGGAGCGGGAGCTAGCACAGATACGCAGTATTTT
- TRBJ2-2 TRBV4-1 - CASSQVARAPGELFF TGCGCCAGCAGCCAAGTCGCCAGGGCACCCGGGGAGCTGTTTTTT
TRBD1 TRBJ2-5 TRBV10-3 - CAISESLARDRVEETQYF TGTGCCATCAGTGAGTCTCTGGCCCGGGACAGGGTAGAAGAGACCCAGTACTTC
- TRBJ1-1 TRBV7-8 - CASSIDRNTEAFF TGTGCCAGCAGTATAGACAGGAACACTGAAGCTTTCTTT
TRBD1 TRBJ1-4 TRBV7-9 - CASSPGDRGANEKLFF TGTGCCAGCAGCCCAGGAGACAGGGGAGCTAATGAAAAACTGTTTTTT
TRBD1 TRBJ2-2 TRBV2 - CASRAGQANTGELFF TGTGCCAGCAGGGCCGGACAGGCAAACACCGGGGAGCTGTTTTTT
- TRBJ2-1 TRBV6-6 - CASTPGPGGLNEQFF TGTGCCAGCACCCCGGGCCCTGGAGGTCTCAATGAGCAGTTCTTC
- TRBJ2-3 TRBV4-1 - CASSFGQYPTDTQYF TGCGCCAGCAGCTTTGGACAGTATCCCACAGATACGCAGTATTTT
TRBD1 TRBJ2-7 TRBV6-6 - CASSPGQGGDRGQYF TGTGCCAGCAGTCCGGGACAGGGGGGGGACCGTGGGCAGTACTTC
- TRBJ1-1 TRBV7-3 - CASSFGVGTEAFF TGTGCCAGCAGCTTCGGGGTGGGCACTGAAGCTTTCTTT
- TRBJ2-5 TRBV9 - CASSPTPRETQYF TGTGCCAGCAGCCCCACACCGCGGGAGACCCAGTACTTC
- TRBJ2-3 TRBV5-1 few CASSLVGPSTDTQYF TGCGCCAGCAGCTTGGTCGGTCCTAGCACAGATACGCAGTATTTT
TRBD2 TRBJ2-2 TRBV30 - CASSWGRIKREAGELFF TGTGCCTCCTCTTGGGGAAGGATAAAGCGGGAAGCCGGGGAGCTGTTTTTT
- TRBJ1-2 TRBV29-1 few CSVRGYSETLNYGYTF TGCAGCGTTAGGGGGTACAGCGAGACCTTGAACTATGGCTACACCTTC
- TRBJ2-7 TRBV14 - CASSQEPLMAGEQYF TGTGCCAGCAGCCAAGAACCCCTGATGGCTGGCGAGCAGTACTTC
- TRBJ2-7 TRBV7-3 few CASSLSPSSYEQYF TGTGCCAGCAGCTTATCCCCCTCCTCCTACGAGCAGTACTTC
- TRBJ1-2 TRBV28 - CASSLQRYGYTF TGTGCCAGCAGTCTCCAGCGGTATGGCTACACCTTC
TRBD1 TRBJ1-2 TRBV28 - CASSFPTGGNYGYTF TGTGCCAGCAGTTTCCCGACAGGGGGCAACTATGGCTACACCTTC
- TRBJ2-7 TRBV13 few CASSFRGNYEQYF TGTGCCAGCAGCTTCCGGGGAAACTACGAGCAGTACTTC
TRBD2 TRBJ2-1 TRBV14 - CASSPGTSGSNEQFF TGTGCCAGCAGCCCGGGGACTAGCGGGAGCAATGAGCAGTTCTTC
- TRBJ2-1 TRBV4-1 - CASSQVGGGISYNEQFF TGCGCCAGCAGCCAGGTGGGTGGGGGGATCTCCTACAATGAGCAGTTCTTC
- TRBJ1-4 TRBV11-2 - CASSLAPGVNEKLFF TGTGCCAGCAGCTTAGCACCAGGGGTAAATGAAAAACTGTTTTTT
TRBD1 TRBJ1-3 TRBV25-1 - CASISDREDTIYF TGTGCCAGCATCTCGGACAGGGAGGACACCATATATTTT
TRBD1 TRBJ2-5 TRBV7-9 - CASSWTGETQYF TGTGCCAGCAGCTGGACAGGAGAGACCCAGTACTTC
- TRBJ1-3 TRBV7-9 once CASSSGTSLSGNTIYF TGTGCCAGCAGCTCAGGGACATCCCTCTCTGGAAACACCATATATTTT
TRBD2 TRBJ2-3 TRBV27 - CAVAGALDTQYF TGTGCCGTCGCGGGAGCCCTAGATACGCAGTATTTT
TRBD2 TRBJ2-1 TRBV11-2 - CASSWTSGGSYNEQFF TGTGCCAGCAGCTGGACTAGCGGGGGCTCCTACAATGAGCAGTTCTTC